Below are 2 T cell receptor beta chains sequenced from a single sample in a study of Ad26.COV2.S vaccination and SARS-CoV-2 variants. The treatment here: about 20 received Ad26.COV2.S at low or high dose, single or two shots; several received placebo; per-sample allocation not given. Sampling took place 63 days after the first vaccine or placebo injection. Method: immunoSEQ multiplex PCR; TCRdb's copy keeps in-frame clones and lacks some. The sample shows 410,000 or so clones, around 90% of them seen only once. The specimen was peripheral blood, collected in a trial of Ad26.COV2.S vaccine versus placebo. The receptor set was obtained from a person between 18 and 65 years old who received the Ad26.COV2.S COVID-19 vaccine or a placebo.

For the CDR3, the DNA is TGTGCCAGCAGCTCGCAAAGCGGGAGGGGCGATACGCAGTATTTT. Protein sequence: CASSSQSGRGDTQYF. The chain links TRBV11-2 to TRBJ2-3; 10 nucleotides align to TRBD2. Looked up from germline, CDR1 is SGHAT and CDR2 is FQNNGV. V dropped 4 bases and J dropped 6; count of bases not matched to a gene: 7. The CDR3 runs 15 residues.

The chain uses TRBV4-3 and TRBJ1-6, with 8 bases fitting TRBD1. V dropped 1 base and J dropped 12; count of bases not matched to a gene: 11. The CDR3 totals 16 residues. The germline V gene encodes CDR1 LGHNA and CDR2 YSLEER. The CDR3 here is CASSQVPGQVILPLHF. The CDR3 nucleotides read TGCGCCAGCAGCCAAGTCCCGGGACAGGTCATTTTACCCCTCCACTTT.